Listed here are 28 T cell receptor beta chains from one sample, sequenced in a study of T-cell reconstitution after alpha-beta-depleted transplantation in children. Unique molecular identifiers were incorporated into the prepared TCRbeta library. Via MiXCR, TCRdb re-called the PCR reads, giving one row per CDR3 protein. This sample has about 640,000 distinct CDR3 sequences, with approximately 13% found just once. This specimen was PBMCs, mostly from graft donor cells, taken 360 days after TCRalphabeta/CD19-depleted stem cell transplant. The receptors originated from a male patient younger than 18 who had a stem cell transplant for acute myeloid leukemia, so the T cells may come from the graft donor.

This clonotype was observed a handful of times. The chain combines TRBV6-2 or TRBV6-3 with TRBJ1-5; D is perhaps TRBD1 (5 bases). The CDR3 covers 14 residues. Germline V gene data show CDR1 as MNHEY and CDR2 as SVGEGT. V lost 2 bases to trimming and J lost 5 bases, with 10 bases between them. DNA for the CDR3: TGTGCCAGCAGTTACGTGGGACGGGATCAGCCCCAGCATTTT. It codes for CASSYVGRDQPQHF.

This chain joins TRBV6-1 and TRBJ2-1; D may be TRBD1 (5 bases). The germline gives CDR1 MNHNS, CDR2 SASEGT. V dropped 5 bases and J dropped 7 bases, with 18 bases sitting between them. The CDR3 is 15 residues long. The CDR3 coding sequence is TGTGCCAGCAGTAGCCTATGGACACCTGCGAATGAGCAGTTCTTC. Translated, it gives CASSSLWTPANEQFF.

This clonotype was recorded a few times. V usage is TRBV11-2 and J usage is TRBJ2-3, with 7 bases matching TRBD1. The germline gives CDR1 SGHAT, CDR2 FQNNGV. The CDR3 runs to 16 residues. V gave up 2 bases and J gave up 3 bases; unmatched junction bases: 8. The CDR3 sequence: CASSLWRSRGTDTQYF. CDR3 bases: TGTGCCAGCAGCTTATGGCGGAGCAGGGGGACAGATACGCAGTATTTT. The full variable domain, in which reference TRBV11-2 and TRBJ2-3 provide the parts outside the CDR3, is EAGVAQSPRYKIIEKRQSVAFWCNPISGHATLYWYQQILGQGPKLLIQFQNNGVVDDSQLPKDRFSAERLKGVDSTLKIQPAKLEDSAVYLCASSLWRSRGTDTQYFGPGTRLTVL.

The chain combines TRBV6-1 with TRBJ2-1, with 8 bases lining up with TRBD2. CDR1 is MNHNS, CDR2 SASEGT, per germline. The CDR3 loop spans 18 amino acids. Trimming removed 6 bases from V and 0 bases from J; junction bases left unmatched: 13. CDR3 sequence (DNA): TGTGCCAGCAGCCCTAGGGTTCGGGAGGGAAGCTCCTACAATGAGCAGTTCTTC. Translated, it gives CASSPRVREGSSYNEQFF.

This chain links TRBV20-1 with TRBJ2-1, with 7 bases aligning to TRBD2. CDR1 is DFQATT, CDR2 SNEGSKA, per germline (reference sequence). The CDR3 totals 15 residues. With 6 bases clipped from V and 3 bases from J, the junction kept 11 bases outside the gene matches. The CDR3 DNA is TGCAGTGCCCCCCTAGCGGAGATTGTCTACAATGAGCAGTTCTTC. It encodes CSAPLAEIVYNEQFF.

The rearrangement uses TRBV7-2 and TRBJ2-7, with a tentative D call TRBD2 (6 bases). The CDR3 contains 12 residues. Per the germline V gene, CDR1 is SGHTA and CDR2 is FQGNSA. Trimming shortened V by 2 bases and J by 7 bases, and 9 bases separated the two germline ends. CDR3 in amino acids: CASSLYRGEQYF. CDR3 bases: TGTGCCAGCAGCTTATACCGGGGGGAGCAGTACTTC.

J is TRBJ2-5 and V is TRBV4-2; the D is unclear. The CDR3 is made up of 15 amino acids. Germline V lookup: CDR1 LGHNA, CDR2 YNFKEQ. Trimming took off 3 bases at V and 1 base at J, with 12 bases between the two ends. This CDR3 reads CASSQSPQSQETQYF. CDR3 DNA sequence: TGTGCCAGCAGCCAGTCGCCCCAGAGCCAAGAGACCCAGTACTTC.

This clonotype has a count of ten or more. V is TRBV7-8 and J is TRBJ2-3; D call uncertain. The CDR3 is 15 amino acids. V lost 0 bases, J lost 6 bases, and 13 bases lay in between. Germline V gene data show CDR1 as SGHVS and CDR2 as FQNEAQ. CDR3 DNA: TGTGCCAGCAGCTTAGCCAGCGCCAGGAAGGATACGCAGTATTTT. Translation gives CASSLASARKDTQYF. Based on the CDR3 plus reference TRBV7-8 and TRBJ2-3, the full variable domain is GAGVSQSPRYKVAKRGQDVALRCDPISGHVSLFWYQQALGQGPEFLTYFQNEAQLDKSGLPSDRFFAERPEGSVSTLKIQRTQQEDSAVYLCASSLASARKDTQYFGPGTRLTVL.

This rearrangement joins TRBV20-1 to TRBJ1-5; D gene unclear. The germline CDR1 and CDR2 sequences are DFQATT and SNEGSKA (reference sequence). Deletions cut 3 bases from V and 3 bases from J, with 12 bases between. The CDR3 loop spans 14 amino acids. The CDR3 sequence: CSASPPQDNQPQHF. CDR3 coding DNA: TGCAGTGCTAGCCCACCTCAGGACAATCAGCCCCAGCATTTT.

This clonotype has only a few counts. V gene TRBV20-1 combines with J gene TRBJ2-1; 10 bases match TRBD2. Germline CDR1 is DFQATT and CDR2 is SNEGSKA (reference sequence). The V segment lost 5 bases and the J segment 7 bases; nucleotides outside the gene matches: 2. This CDR3 spans 12 amino acids. The DNA for the CDR3 is TGCAGTGCTGGGACTAGCGTTAATGAGCAGTTCTTC. It specifies CSAGTSVNEQFF.

This clonotype was detected many times. This sequence joins TRBV29-1 and TRBJ1-2, with D tentatively TRBD1 (5 bases). The V and J ends lost 0 bases and 3 bases respectively, with 14 bases between them. The CDR3 has 15 amino acids. CDR1 and CDR2 (germline): SQVTM, ANQGSEA. Here the CDR3 reads CSVEDRAGHDYGYTF. The CDR3, as DNA: TGCAGCGTTGAAGATCGAGCAGGGCACGACTATGGCTACACCTTC.

This chain links TRBV5-4 with TRBJ2-3; 7 nucleotides match TRBD2. The V segment lost 4 bases and the J segment 0 bases; nucleotides outside the gene matches: 8. CDR1 and CDR2 from the germline V gene are SGHNT and YYREEE (reference sequence). The CDR3 extends over 16 amino acids. The CDR3 DNA reads as TGTGCCAGCAGCCCCCCTAGCGGAGCTAGCACAGATACGCAGTATTTT. Its protein product is CASSPPSGASTDTQYF.

The V call is TRBV28, the J call TRBJ2-7; tentatively, D is TRBD1 or TRBD2 (5 bases each). The CDR3 consists of 15 residues. Between the trimmed V and J ends, which lost 3 bases and 0 bases, there was a span of 12 bases. Germline V gene lookup returns CDR1 MDHEN and CDR2 SYDVKM. For the CDR3, the DNA is TGTGCCAGCAGTTTCCGGGACGGCTTCTCCTACGAGCAGTACTTC. As protein: CASSFRDGFSYEQYF.

In its sample, this clonotype was seen many times. The chain couples TRBV7-2 to TRBJ2-3; TRBD2 agrees at 11 bases. V trimming: 5 bases; J trimming: 2 bases; junction bases outside the gene matches: 6. The CDR3 is made up of 16 amino acids. Germline assignment: CDR1 SGHTA and CDR2 FQGNSA. The CDR3 DNA is TGTGCCAGCAGCCCGGGGACTAGCGGATACACAGATACGCAGTATTTT. It yields the protein CASSPGTSGYTDTQYF.

This clonotype was recorded at least ten times. The V and J genes are TRBV7-9 and TRBJ2-5; a possible D gene is TRBD2 (6 bases). The germline V gene encodes CDR1 SEHNR and CDR2 FQNEAQ (reference sequence). The CDR3 length is 15 residues. V shed 5 bases and J shed 4 bases, with 17 bases lying between them. CDR3 nucleotide sequence: TGTGCCAGCAGCCCGAGGTTTTTGCGGGGAGAGACCCAGTACTTC. This encodes CASSPRFLRGETQYF.

This clonotype was detected only a few times. One junction end disagrees with the germline gene, perhaps due to a read error. This chain joins TRBV28 and TRBJ2-3; the D gene is possibly TRBD1 (6 bases). Germline CDR1 reads MDHEN; CDR2 reads SYDVKM. There are 13 residues in the CDR3. The CDR3 reads CASSLYLTGTQYF. The CDR3 nucleotides read TGTGCCAGCAGTTTATACCTGACAGGTACGCAGTATTTT.

Ten or more counts support this clonotype. The chain links TRBV14 to TRBJ2-3; weak D call: TRBD1 (5 bases). CDR3 length equals 15 residues. Germline V gives CDR1 SGHDN, CDR2 FVKESK. Trimming cost V 6 bases and J 1 base, with 14 bases left between them. The CDR3 sequence: CASSTNGQGTDTQYF. In DNA form, the CDR3 reads TGTGCCAGCAGTACAAATGGACAAGGCACAGATACGCAGTATTTT.

The gene calls are TRBV25-1 and TRBJ1-5, with D uncertain. With 0 bases removed from V and 7 bases from J, the gap between germline ends came to 13 bases. There are 15 residues in the CDR3. Germline lookup yields CDR1 MGHDK and CDR2 SYGVNS. The CDR3 loop reads CASSEYGRLKQPQHF. The DNA for the CDR3 is TGTGCCAGCAGTGAATACGGACGGCTCAAGCAGCCCCAGCATTTT.

The chain links TRBV3-1 to TRBJ1-1; no definite D call. CDR1 and CDR2 (germline): LGHDT, YNNKEL (reference sequence). The CDR3 spans 15 residues. V lost 1 base and J 1 base, leaving 10 bases between the germline ends. The DNA for the CDR3 is TGTGCCAGCAGCCAAGTTAGGACGCAGAACACTGAAGCTTTCTTT. Its protein product is CASSQVRTQNTEAFF. Drawing the rest from reference TRBV3-1 and TRBJ1-1, the complete variable domain is DTAVSQTPKYLVTQMGNDKSIKCEQNLGHDTMYWYKQDSKKFLKIMFSYNNKELIINETVPNRFSPKSPDKAHLNLHINSLELGDSAVYFCASSQVRTQNTEAFFGQGTRLTVV.

This clonotype was found once. The V and J genes are TRBV18 and TRBJ2-1, with D tentatively TRBD1 or TRBD2 (5 bases each). The CDR3 totals 17 residues. Trimming pared 4 bases from V and 3 bases from J, leaving 19 bases between. The germline gives CDR1 KGHSH, CDR2 LQKENI. The CDR3 nucleotides are TGTGCCAGCTCACTCGCCCTCTTCGGGACCCTCTACAATGAGCAGTTCTTC. This translates into CASSLALFGTLYNEQFF.

The chain joins TRBV28 to TRBJ1-2; no definite D call. The CDR3 is 13 amino acids. The V end lost 7 bases, the J end lost 8 bases, and 17 bases lay between the germline ends. Germline loops: CDR1 MDHEN, CDR2 SYDVKM. The CDR3 loop reads CASTASRDYGYTF. The DNA of the CDR3 is TGTGCCAGCACCGCCTCAAGAGATTACGGCTACACCTTC.

The chain recombines TRBV12-3 or TRBV12-4 with TRBJ2-1; 9 bases map to TRBD1. The junction had 17 bases not matched to a gene; V was cut back by 5 bases and J by 9 bases. This CDR3 has 17 residues. CDR3 region: CASSPPGTGHWRGEQFF. CDR3 bases: TGTGCCAGCAGTCCCCCCGGGACAGGGCATTGGAGGGGTGAGCAGTTCTTC.

This clonotype was counted at least ten times. The chain uses TRBV29-1 and TRBJ2-2; 7 bases align to TRBD1. The CDR3 covers 14 residues. J was trimmed by 6 bases and V by 7 bases; bases with no gene match: 11. Germline loops: CDR1 SQVTM, CDR2 ANQGSEA. This chain's CDR3 is CSGTITGVAGELFF. The CDR3 bases are TGCAGCGGGACGATTACAGGGGTAGCCGGGGAGCTGTTTTTT.

The sample holds a few counts of this clonotype. The gene calls are TRBV5-1 and TRBJ2-1, with D maybe TRBD2 (6 bases). The germline V gene encodes CDR1 SGHRS and CDR2 YFSETQ. V lost 10 bases and J 3 bases, leaving 14 bases between the germline ends. This CDR3 is built from 13 residues. The CDR3 spells CAAREPGYNEQFF. The DNA for the CDR3 is TGCGCCGCTCGGGAGCCTGGCTACAATGAGCAGTTCTTC.

This clonotype has ten or more counts. V usage is TRBV24-1 and J usage is TRBJ2-7, with D maybe TRBD2 (6 bases). The CDR3 length is 13 residues. V shed 5 bases and J shed 12 bases, with 19 bases lying between them. Germline loops: CDR1 KGHDR, CDR2 SFDVKD. Here the CDR3 reads CATSAPGTPKRYF. In nucleotides, the CDR3 is TGTGCCACCAGTGCCCCCGGGACTCCCAAGAGGTACTTC.

CDR3 amino acids: CASEAGGNNEQFF. CDR3 sequence (DNA): TGCGCCAGCGAAGCGGGAGGCAACAATGAGCAGTTCTTC. The V call is TRBV5-1, the J call TRBJ2-1, with 9 bases aligning to TRBD2. The V gene end was trimmed by 7 bases and the J gene end by 5 bases; junction bases not matched to a gene: 4. Germline-derived CDR1 and CDR2 are SGHRS and YFSETQ. The CDR3 runs to 13 residues.

This clonotype was counted between two and nine times. The chain carries TRBV10-3 and TRBJ2-3; the match to TRBD2 covers 10 bases. The junction had 1 base not matched to a gene; V was cut back by 2 bases and J by 2 bases. The CDR3 covers 15 residues. Germline lookup yields CDR1 ENHRY and CDR2 SYGVKD. This CDR3 reads CAISEGTSVTDTQYF. CDR3 DNA: TGTGCCATCAGTGAGGGGACTAGCGTCACAGATACGCAGTATTTT.

This clonotype was counted ten times or more. This chain links TRBV14 with TRBJ2-2, with D uncertain. Trimming cost V 2 bases and J 3 bases, with 4 bases left between them. The CDR3 runs 13 residues. Germline V gene lookup returns CDR1 SGHDN and CDR2 FVKESK. The CDR3 reads CASSQFDTGELFF. As DNA, the CDR3 is TGTGCCAGCAGCCAATTCGACACCGGGGAGCTGTTTTTT.